These 18 T cell receptor beta chains came from one sample sequenced in a study of cytomegalovirus exposure and HLA in healthy donors (dated by TCRdb to about 2017). Receptor amplification or capture employed the immunoSEQ multiplex PCR assay. For the multiplex PCR, a mixture combining 60 forward primers for TCR Vbeta segments and 13 reverse primers for TCR Jbeta segments was used. Drawn from immuneACCESS, this table holds only the in-frame rearrangements with V and J called that TCRdb kept. Clones are partly lost; checked studies trace under half to an unresolved V gene and leave the rest unexplained. This sample lists 90,000 to 140,000 clones; 60% to 85% were detected once. The ten most abundant clones make up roughly 8.6% of the sample. The specimen sequenced was PBMCs. These receptors were obtained from a middle-aged woman in good health and CMV-seropositive.

The count of this clone is one. This chain links TRBV19 with TRBJ1-4, with 10 bases that match TRBD1. This CDR3 is built from 15 residues. Losses at the gene ends were 5 bases for V and 5 bases for J; bases not matched to a gene: 5. Looked up from germline, CDR1 is LNHDA and CDR2 is SQIVND (reference sequence). This CDR3 reads CASSGPGQGNEKLFF. The CDR3 bases are TGTGCCAGTAGTGGCCCGGGACAGGGGAATGAAAAACTGTTTTTT. Variable domain in full (rest from reference TRBV19 and TRBJ1-4): DGGITQSPKYLFRKEGQNVTLSCEQNLNHDAMYWYRQDPGQGLRLIYYSQIVNDFQKGDIAEGYSVSREKKESFPLTVTSAQKNPTAFYLCASSGPGQGNEKLFFGSGTQLSVL.

The chain links TRBV29-1 to TRBJ2-6; D possibly corresponds to TRBD1 (5 bases). This CDR3 has 16 residues. Trimming shortened V by 6 bases and J by 0 bases, and 15 bases separated the two germline ends. In germline, CDR1 is SQVTM, CDR2 ANQGSEA. The CDR3 DNA sequence: TGCAGCGTATCTTTACAGGTTCTCTCTGGGGCCAACGTCCTGACTTTC. Its protein is CSVSLQVLSGANVLTF.

CDR3 region: CASSLEGTGNSPLHF. CDR3 coding DNA: TGTGCCAGCAGCTTAGAAGGGACAGGGAATTCACCCCTCCACTTT. The genes are TRBV7-9 and TRBJ1-6, with 9 bases identical to TRBD1. The CDR3 consists of 15 residues. From germline, CDR1 is SEHNR and CDR2 FQNEAQ (reference sequence). After removal of 1 base from V and 7 bases from J, the junction contained 2 bases not matched to a gene.

The chain joins TRBV15 to TRBJ2-3; D uncertain. The germline V gene has CDR1 LNHNV and CDR2 YYDKDF (reference sequence). This CDR3 is 11 amino acids long. Trimming pared 4 bases from V and 6 bases from J, leaving 5 bases between. The CDR3 reads CATSKEDTQYF. CDR3 sequence (DNA): TGTGCCACCAGCAAGGAGGATACGCAGTATTTT.

This clone showed up just a few times. V is TRBV6-1 and J is TRBJ2-7; 9 bases align to TRBD1. With V trimmed by 10 bases and J by 2 bases, 6 bases remained unmatched. Germline V lookup: CDR1 MNHNS, CDR2 SASEGT. The CDR3 length is 13 residues. CDR3 loop: CAIPGQGTYEQYF. The DNA for the CDR3 is TGTGCCATCCCGGGACAGGGAACCTACGAGCAGTACTTC.

The rearrangement links TRBV20-1 to TRBJ1-1; tentatively, D is TRBD1 (5 bases). The CDR3 has 11 residues. Germline-derived CDR1 and CDR2 are DFQATT and SNEGSKA (reference sequence). V was shortened by 6 bases and J by 11 bases, with 16 bases between the two germline ends. DNA for the CDR3: TGCAGTGCCCCCAGGGTAAGAGGTGCTTTCTTT. Protein: CSAPRVRGAFF.

The chain combines TRBV7-3 with TRBJ2-2, with 7 bases matching TRBD1. Germline-derived CDR1 and CDR2 are SGHTA and FQGTGA. Trimming took 5 bases from V and 4 from J; bases not matched to a gene: 7. This CDR3 has 15 amino acids. The CDR3 sequence is CASSATGMGTGELFF. CDR3 sequence (DNA): TGTGCCAGCAGCGCGACAGGGATGGGCACCGGGGAGCTGTTTTTT. The variable domain in full, completed from reference TRBV7-3 and TRBJ2-2, reads GAGVSQTPSNKVTEKGKYVELRCDPISGHTALYWYRQSLGQGPEFLIYFQGTGAADDSGLPNDRFFAVRPEGSVSTLKIQRTERGDSAVYLCASSATGMGTGELFFGEGSRLTVL.

The genes are TRBV7-9 and TRBJ1-6, with D unresolved. The V end lost 6 bases, the J end lost 7 bases, and 7 bases lay between the germline ends. The CDR3 is made up of 12 amino acids. Germline CDR1 reads SEHNR; CDR2 reads FQNEAQ (reference sequence). In nucleotides, the CDR3 is TGTGCCAGCAGGCGAGGGAATTCACCCCTCCACTTT. Translating gives CASRRGNSPLHF.

The chain joins TRBV6-5 to TRBJ1-1; 7 bases line up with TRBD1. Germline assignment: CDR1 MNHEY and CDR2 SVGAGI. V was clipped by 5 bases and J by 1 base; unmatched bases: 4. The CDR3 runs 14 residues. The CDR3 sequence: CASSVDRANTEAFF. CDR3 sequence (DNA): TGTGCCAGCAGTGTTGACAGGGCGAACACTGAAGCTTTCTTT.

This chain connects TRBV7-2 to TRBJ2-7; possibly TRBD2 for D (7 bases). Germline values: CDR1 SGHTA, CDR2 FQGNSA. The V end lost 2 bases, the J end lost 6 bases, and 8 bases lay between the germline ends. The CDR3 totals 12 residues. CDR3 loop: CASSLRGAEQYF. The CDR3 DNA reads as TGTGCCAGCAGCTTACGGGGGGCCGAGCAGTACTTC. Together with reference TRBV7-2 and TRBJ2-7, the CDR3 gives the full variable domain: GAGVSQSPSNKVTEKGKDVELRCDPISGHTALYWYRQSLGQGLEFLIYFQGNSAPDKSGLPSDRFSAERTGGSVSTLTIQRTQQEDSAVYLCASSLRGAEQYFGPGTRLTVT.

V gene TRBV28 combines with J gene TRBJ2-7; TRBD1 matches 7 bases. V shed 5 bases, J shed 0 bases, and the junction held 7 bases outside the gene matches. The CDR3 contains 15 residues. Germline-derived CDR1 and CDR2 are MDHEN and SYDVKM. In nucleotides, the CDR3 is TGTGCCAGCAGTCCCAGGGGGACCCTCTCCTACGAGCAGTACTTC. Amino acids: CASSPRGTLSYEQYF.

This chain joins TRBV20-1 and TRBJ2-3; weak D call: TRBD2 (5 bases). The CDR3 runs 10 residues. Germline loops: CDR1 DFQATT, CDR2 SNEGSKA (reference sequence). V shed 4 bases and J shed 9 bases, with 8 bases lying between them. Here the CDR3 DNA reads TGCAGTGCTAAAGCTAGCACGCAGTATTTT. This gives the protein CSAKASTQYF.

The chain uses TRBV4-3 and TRBJ2-2; 7 bases agree with TRBD1. Germline-derived CDR1 and CDR2 are LGHNA and YSLEER. Germline trimming cut 0 bases from V and 3 bases from J; bases unmatched to any gene: 4. The CDR3 covers 16 residues. CDR3 in amino acids: CASSQEGTAHTGELFF. The CDR3 coding sequence is TGCGCCAGCAGCCAAGAGGGGACAGCCCACACCGGGGAGCTGTTTTTT.

A remark on this clone: The same CDR3 arises from other DNA sequences in this sample as well. The chain uses TRBV5-1 and TRBJ1-3; TRBD1 matches at 7 bases. The length of the CDR3 is 15 residues. Per the germline V gene, CDR1 is SGHRS and CDR2 is YFSETQ. V shed 0 bases and J 0 bases; nucleotides not matched to a gene: 0. Here the CDR3 reads CASSLGTGSGNTIYF. The CDR3 coding sequence is TGCGCCAGCAGCTTGGGGACAGGCTCTGGAAACACCATATATTTT. The full variable domain, rest sourced from reference TRBV5-1 and TRBJ1-3, is KAGVTQTPRYLIKTRGQQVTLSCSPISGHRSVSWYQQTPGQGLQFLFEYFSETQRNKGNFPGRFSGRQFSNSRSEMNVSTLELGDSALYLCASSLGTGSGNTIYFGEGSWLTVV.

In this sample, this clone turned up a few times. This chain connects TRBV2 to TRBJ2-7; 10 nucleotides agree with TRBD1. This CDR3 contains 16 residues. The V gene's germline CDR1 is SNHLY and CDR2 FYNNEI. V was clipped by 7 bases and J by 7 bases; unmatched bases: 16. Here the CDR3 reads CASTTPRDRGRREQYF. The CDR3 DNA follows: TGTGCCAGCACCACCCCCCGGGACAGGGGCCGAAGGGAGCAGTACTTC.

V usage is TRBV2 and J usage is TRBJ2-7; 9 bases are a match to TRBD1. CDR1 SNHLY and CDR2 FYNNEI come from the germline V gene. V was clipped by 3 bases and J by 5 bases; unmatched bases: 5. The CDR3 contains 14 residues. Written as DNA, the CDR3 is TGTGCCAGCAGTGAGGACAGGGGTTGGGACGAGCAGTACTTC. It specifies CASSEDRGWDEQYF.

The V call is TRBV9, the J call TRBJ2-2; TRBD2 aligns across 13 bases. The CDR3 is 17 amino acids. Germline loops: CDR1 SGDLS, CDR2 YYNGEE. The V and J ends lost 3 bases and 7 bases, in that order; junction bases with no gene match: 9. The CDR3 DNA reads as TGTGCCAGCAGCGGGAGGACTAGCGGGAGAAGCGGCGGGGAGCTGTTTTTT. This encodes CASSGRTSGRSGGELFF.

In the case of this clone: An end of the junction does not agree with germline; a read error may underlie this. This chain uses TRBV6-1 with TRBJ1-5, with D unresolved. CDR1 and CDR2 from the germline V gene are MNHNS and SASEGT. The CDR3 sequence is 15 residues long. CDR3 in amino acids: CAISESTVRNQPQHF. In nucleotides, the CDR3 is TGTGCCATCAGTGAGTCTACAGTCCGCAATCAGCCCCAGCATTTT.